The 20 T cell receptor beta chains below come from one sample, sequenced in a study of regulatory T cells in long-lasting Graves disease. In building TCR beta libraries, iRepertoire HTBI primers were used together with Arm-PCR of CDR3 regions. TCRdb itself ran the multiplex PCR reads through MiXCR, one entry per CDR3 protein. Of approximately 440,000 distinct CDR3 sequences listed, 20% to 30% are singletons. The time point was: persistent/refractory GD, antithyroid drugs over 5 years with positive TRAb. PBMCs were the source of the RNA used for TCR sequencing. The source material was peripheral blood mononuclear cells (PBMCs), sampled when the disease was refractory, from a patient treated with antithyroid drugs. The receptors here all came from a female donor with Graves disease.

This CDR3 is CASSLGGKATNEKLFF. The CDR3, as DNA: TGCGCCAGCAGCTTGGGCGGAAAAGCAACTAATGAAAAACTGTTTTTT. This sequence joins TRBV5-1 and TRBJ1-4; D is undetermined. CDR3 size: 16 residues. Germline V gene data show CDR1 as SGHRS and CDR2 as YFSETQ. V was trimmed by 0 bases and J by 0 bases, leaving 9 bases between them.

The chain recombines TRBV10-3 with TRBJ1-2, with 7 bases fitting TRBD1. V lost 4 bases and J lost 6; bases outside the gene matches: 8. Germline V CDR1 and CDR2: ENHRY, SYGVKD. The CDR3 length is 14 residues. The CDR3 loop is CAISASGTADGYTF. For the CDR3, the DNA is TGTGCCATCAGTGCCTCCGGGACAGCCGATGGCTACACCTTC.

The CDR3 spells CASSLVVGRDRVDNEQFF. CDR3 sequence (DNA): TGTGCCAGCAGCTTAGTTGTAGGTCGGGACAGGGTAGACAATGAGCAGTTCTTC. The chain uses TRBV7-2 and TRBJ2-1; TRBD1 agrees at 9 bases. Germline V gene sequence: CDR1 SGHTA, CDR2 FQGNSA. The junction had 12 bases not matched to a gene; V was cut back by 1 base and J by 5 bases. This CDR3 has 18 amino acids.

V gene TRBV7-9 combines with J gene TRBJ2-2, with D tentatively TRBD1 (5 bases). CDR1 and CDR2 from the germline V gene are SEHNR and FQNEAQ (reference sequence). The germline V and J ends were trimmed by 5 bases and 0 bases, with 19 bases remaining between them. The CDR3 length is 18 residues. The CDR3 nucleotides read TGTGCCAGCAGCCCATGGGCCAGGGTATTAGCGAACACCGGGGAGCTGTTTTTT. Protein: CASSPWARVLANTGELFF.

This clonotype has more than one count but fewer than ten. This chain connects TRBV30 to TRBJ2-2; the D gene is possibly TRBD2 (5 bases). Trimming cost V 4 bases and J 1 base, with 13 bases left between them. The CDR3 is made up of 15 amino acids. CDR1 is GTSNPN and CDR2 is SVGIG in the germline V gene (reference sequence). The CDR3 sequence: CAWMRWRRNTGELFF. CDR3 coding DNA: TGTGCCTGGATGAGGTGGAGGAGGAACACCGGGGAGCTGTTTTTT.

Details on this clonotype: This may stem from a read error, because a much larger clone lies one nucleotide away. This chain uses TRBV2 with TRBJ2-5, with unresolved D. This CDR3 spans 12 amino acids. Trimming took 6 bases from V and 5 from J, leaving 10 bases between them. Germline CDR1 SNHLY, CDR2 FYNNEI. CDR3 residues: CASSSDGETQYF. Written as DNA, the CDR3 is TGTGCCAGCAGCTCCGATGGGGAGACCCAGTACTTC.

In this sample, this clonotype turned up a few times. This chain links TRBV29-1 with TRBJ2-7, with 9 bases that match TRBD1. The germline V gene encodes CDR1 SQVTM and CDR2 ANQGSEA. After removal of 7 bases from V and 4 bases from J, the junction contained 5 bases not matched to a gene. CDR3 length equals 12 residues. CDR3: CSAGQGRYEQYF. The CDR3, as DNA: TGCAGCGCCGGACAGGGGCGTTACGAGCAGTACTTC.

The genes are TRBV7-2 and TRBJ2-2; 9 bases are shared with TRBD2. The CDR3 has 17 amino acids. J lost 6 bases, V lost 5 bases, and 13 bases had no gene match. From germline, CDR1 is SGHTA and CDR2 FQGNSA. CDR3 sequence reads: CASSSFSGRIGPGELFF. The CDR3 bases are TGTGCCAGCAGCAGTTTTAGCGGGAGAATTGGACCCGGGGAGCTGTTTTTT.

The chain combines TRBV15 with TRBJ1-5; no clear D gene. Deletions cut 6 bases from V and 8 bases from J, with 11 bases between. The CDR3 has 12 residues. The germline gives CDR1 LNHNV, CDR2 YYDKDF (reference sequence). For the CDR3, the DNA is TGTGCCACCAGAAGTTTCGGGGAGCCCCAGCATTTT. It yields the protein CATRSFGEPQHF.

As regards this clonotype: This sequence may be a read error, since a much larger clone differs from it by one base. The rearrangement uses TRBV6-2 or TRBV6-3 and TRBJ2-7, with D unclear. CDR1 MNHEY and CDR2 SVGEGT come from the germline V gene. The CDR3 is 12 residues long. The CDR3 spells CVSSNTYYEQYF. The CDR3 bases are TGTGTCAGCAGTAACACGTACTACGAGCAGTACTTC.

The chain has TRBV6-2 or TRBV6-3 and TRBJ2-2; D unclear. V was cut by 1 base and J by 1 base, with 10 bases left in between. Germline V gene data show CDR1 as MNHEY and CDR2 as SVGEGT. This CDR3 has 16 residues. The DNA for the CDR3 is TGTGCCAGCAGTTACTATAGAAGACTGAACACCGGGGAGCTGTTTTTT. Encoded protein: CASSYYRRLNTGELFF.

This clonotype was found a few times. The chain employs TRBV6-5 and TRBJ2-2; D tentatively reads TRBD1 or TRBD2 (5 bases each). V was pared by 4 bases and J by 1 base, with 16 bases between. Germline V lookup: CDR1 MNHEY, CDR2 SVGAGI. The CDR3 is made up of 17 amino acids. The CDR3 bases are TGTGCCAGCAGTTCCCCGGGACGGTGGAAGAACACCGGGGAGCTGTTTTTT. Its protein is CASSSPGRWKNTGELFF.

This clonotype was seen a few times. The chain has TRBV15 and TRBJ1-6; 10 nucleotides match TRBD1. The CDR3 has 15 residues. Trimming cost V 2 bases and J 8 bases; bases outside gene matches: 3. Germline V gives CDR1 LNHNV, CDR2 YYDKDF (reference sequence). This CDR3 is CATSRSGTGDSPLHF. The DNA of the CDR3 is TGTGCCACCAGCAGATCCGGGACAGGGGATTCACCCCTCCACTTT. The whole variable domain, filled in from reference TRBV15 and TRBJ1-6, reads DAMVIQNPRYQVTQFGKPVTLSCSQTLNHNVMYWYQQKSSQAPKLLFHYYDKDFNNEADTPDNFQSRRPNTSFCFLDIRSPGLGDTAMYLCATSRSGTGDSPLHFGNGTRLTVT.

Notes on this clonotype: Mismatch with germline at one junction end may stem from a read error. The chain couples TRBV5-6 to TRBJ2-2, with TRBD1 identical over 7 bases. Germline V gene sequence: CDR1 SGHDT, CDR2 YYEEEE. The CDR3 loop spans 16 amino acids. The CDR3 protein is CASRLVPGGGTGELFF. In DNA form, the CDR3 reads TGTGCCAGCCGCTTGGTGCCAGGGGGTGGCACCGGGGAGCTGTTTTTT.

This clonotype was recorded only once. The chain joins TRBV27 to TRBJ1-1; TRBD1 might be the D (5 bases). The CDR3 consists of 17 residues. From germline, CDR1 is MNHEY and CDR2 SMNVEV (reference sequence). Between the trimmed V and J ends, which lost 5 bases and 4 bases, there was a span of 23 bases. The CDR3 reads CASSPPGGGGVATEAFF. In DNA, the CDR3 is TGTGCCAGCAGTCCCCCCGGGGGGGGGGGGGTTGCCACTGAAGCTTTCTTT.

Many counts were recorded for this clonotype. The chain has TRBV10-3 and TRBJ1-1; TRBD1 is a possible D gene (5 bases). Trimming took off 0 bases at V and 3 bases at J, with 11 bases between the two ends. The CDR3 runs to 15 residues. The germline V gene has CDR1 ENHRY and CDR2 SYGVKD. For the CDR3, the DNA is TGTGCCATCAGTGAGTCGTCAGGGAGGGACACTGAAGCTTTCTTT. Translating gives CAISESSGRDTEAFF.

DNA of the CDR3: TGTGCCATCAGCCCGACTAACAGGGCTAACTATGGCTACACCTTC. Protein: CAISPTNRANYGYTF. The chain combines TRBV10-3 with TRBJ1-2, with D perhaps TRBD1 (6 bases). V lost 6 bases, J lost 0 bases, and 14 bases lay in between. Germline V gene lookup returns CDR1 ENHRY and CDR2 SYGVKD. CDR3 length equals 15 residues.

This clonotype was seen more than once but under ten times. The rearrangement joins TRBV4-1 to TRBJ2-7, with 7 bases that match TRBD2. CDR3 length: 16 residues. With 1 base clipped from V and 5 bases from J, the junction kept 11 bases outside the gene matches. Germline-derived CDR1 and CDR2 are MGHRA and YSYEKL. This CDR3 reads CASSQVEGGSFDEQYF. For the CDR3, the DNA is TGCGCCAGCAGCCAAGTCGAGGGAGGGAGTTTTGACGAGCAGTACTTC.

This clonotype was counted between two and nine times. The CDR3 ends on some other residue instead of the conserved phenylalanine or tryptophan, so this is likely a read error. V usage is TRBV5-6 and J usage is TRBJ2-5; TRBD2 is a possible D gene (6 bases). V lost 4 bases to trimming and J lost 2 bases, with 9 bases between them. The CDR3 totals 13 residues. The germline V gene has CDR1 SGHDT and CDR2 YYEEEE. CDR3 sequence reads: CASSPGVQETQYL. DNA of the CDR3: TGTGCCAGCAGCCCGGGAGTGCAAGAGACCCAGTACCTC.

This clonotype was found many times. This chain links TRBV3-1 with TRBJ1-1; no firm D call. The CDR3 loop spans 12 amino acids. Germline V gene lookup returns CDR1 LGHDT and CDR2 YNNKEL (reference sequence). The V gene lost 0 bases and the J gene lost 7 bases, with 6 bases spanning the gap. CDR3: CASSQETVEAFF. CDR3 DNA sequence: TGTGCCAGCAGCCAAGAAACGGTTGAAGCTTTCTTT.